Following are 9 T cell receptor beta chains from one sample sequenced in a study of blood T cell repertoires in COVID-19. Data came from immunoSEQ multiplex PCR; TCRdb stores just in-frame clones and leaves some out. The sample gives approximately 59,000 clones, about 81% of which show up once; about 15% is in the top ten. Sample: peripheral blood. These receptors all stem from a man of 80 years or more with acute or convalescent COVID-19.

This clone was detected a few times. CDR3: CASSLQGARQPQHF. The CDR3 nucleotides are TGTGCCAGCAGCCTACAGGGGGCGCGTCAGCCCCAGCATTTT. This chain uses TRBV3-1 (or the pseudogene TRBV3-2) with TRBJ1-5; 9 nucleotides agree with TRBD1. The CDR3 is 14 amino acids. Germline V CDR1 and CDR2: LGHDT, YNNKEL (reference sequence). Trimming cost V 4 bases and J 6 bases; bases outside gene matches: 4.

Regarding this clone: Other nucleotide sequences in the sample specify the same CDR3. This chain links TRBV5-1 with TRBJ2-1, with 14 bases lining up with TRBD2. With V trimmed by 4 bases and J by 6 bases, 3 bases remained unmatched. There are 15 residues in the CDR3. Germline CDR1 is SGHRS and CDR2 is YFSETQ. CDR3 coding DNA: TGCGCCAGCAGCACAGGACTAGCGGGAGGCAATGAGCAGTTCTTC. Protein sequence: CASSTGLAGGNEQFF.

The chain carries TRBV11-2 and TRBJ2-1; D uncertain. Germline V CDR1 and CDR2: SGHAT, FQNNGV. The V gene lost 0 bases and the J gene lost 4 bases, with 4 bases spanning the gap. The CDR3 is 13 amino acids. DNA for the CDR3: TGTGCCAGCAGCTTAGACAGGTACAATGAGCAGTTCTTC. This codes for CASSLDRYNEQFF.

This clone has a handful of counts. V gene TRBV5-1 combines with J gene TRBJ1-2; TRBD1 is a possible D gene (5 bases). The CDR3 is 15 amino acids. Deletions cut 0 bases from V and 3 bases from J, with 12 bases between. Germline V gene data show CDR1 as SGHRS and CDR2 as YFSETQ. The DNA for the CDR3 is TGCGCCAGCAGCTTGGATCAGGGTTCGGACTATGGCTACACCTTC. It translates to CASSLDQGSDYGYTF.

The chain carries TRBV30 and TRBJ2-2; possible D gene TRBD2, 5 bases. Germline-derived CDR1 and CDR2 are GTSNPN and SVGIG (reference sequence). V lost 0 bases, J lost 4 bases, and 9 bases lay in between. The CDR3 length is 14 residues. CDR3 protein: CAWSVIGITGELFF. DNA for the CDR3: TGTGCCTGGAGTGTAATCGGGATCACCGGGGAGCTGTTTTTT.

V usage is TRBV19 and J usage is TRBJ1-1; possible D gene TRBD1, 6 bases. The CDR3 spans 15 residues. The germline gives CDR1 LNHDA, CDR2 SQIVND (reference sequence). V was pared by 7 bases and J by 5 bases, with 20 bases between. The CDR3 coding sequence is TGTGCCAGTAACATGAGGGGGTCATGGGGGACTGAAGCTTTCTTT. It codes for CASNMRGSWGTEAFF.

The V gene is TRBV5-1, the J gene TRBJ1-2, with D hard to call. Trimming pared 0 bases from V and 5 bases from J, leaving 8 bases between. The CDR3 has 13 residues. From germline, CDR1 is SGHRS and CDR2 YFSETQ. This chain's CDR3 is CASSLDSEYGYTF. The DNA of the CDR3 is TGCGCCAGCAGCTTGGACTCTGAGTATGGCTACACCTTC.

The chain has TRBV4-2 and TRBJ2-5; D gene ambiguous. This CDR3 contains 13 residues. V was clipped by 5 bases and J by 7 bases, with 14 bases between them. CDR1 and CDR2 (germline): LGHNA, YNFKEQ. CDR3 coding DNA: TGTGCCAGCAGCGCCACTCGCCCAGGGACCCAGTACTTC. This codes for CASSATRPGTQYF.

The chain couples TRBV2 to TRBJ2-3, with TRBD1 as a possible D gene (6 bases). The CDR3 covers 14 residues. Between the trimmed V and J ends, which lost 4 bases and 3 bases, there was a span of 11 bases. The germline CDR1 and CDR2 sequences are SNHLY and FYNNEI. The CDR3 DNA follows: TGTGCCAGCAGTGTAGAGGGGGAAACAGATACGCAGTATTTT. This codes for CASSVEGETDTQYF. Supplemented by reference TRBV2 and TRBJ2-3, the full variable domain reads EPEVTQTPSHQVTQMGQEVILRCVPISNHLYFYWYRQILGQKVEFLVSFYNNEISEKSEIFDDQFSVERPDGSNFTLKIRSTKLEDSAMYFCASSVEGETDTQYFGPGTRLTVL.